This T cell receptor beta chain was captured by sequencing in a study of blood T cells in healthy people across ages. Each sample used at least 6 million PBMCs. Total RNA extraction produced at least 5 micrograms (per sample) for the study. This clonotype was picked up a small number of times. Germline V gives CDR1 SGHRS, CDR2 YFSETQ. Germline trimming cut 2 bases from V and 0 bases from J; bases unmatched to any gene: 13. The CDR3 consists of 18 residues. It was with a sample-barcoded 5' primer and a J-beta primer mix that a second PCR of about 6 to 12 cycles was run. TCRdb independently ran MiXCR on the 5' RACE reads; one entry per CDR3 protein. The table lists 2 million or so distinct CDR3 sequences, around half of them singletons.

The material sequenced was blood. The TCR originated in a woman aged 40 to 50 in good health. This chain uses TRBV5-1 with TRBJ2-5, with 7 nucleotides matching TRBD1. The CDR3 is CASSFPPTGNGYQETQYF. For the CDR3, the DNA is TGCGCCAGCAGCTTCCCCCCGACAGGGAATGGGTACCAAGAGACCCAGTACTTC.